This T cell receptor beta chain originates from a study of T cells in women clearing cervical HPV infection. On the study more broadly: HLA type could not be excluded as a confounder. Study outcomes and limitations: Richness differences could reflect unmeasured T-cell content per sample. CIN3+ cases had significantly higher TCR repertoire richness than controls, but evenness did not differ.

On this clone itself: The target antigen is unknown. The read terminates 3 residues before the CDR3 end, so the remaining end is supplied by the germline J gene.

Genomic DNA, averaging 1200 ng per sample, yielded TCR beta CDR3 via immunoSEQ. TCRdb's copy holds only in-frame clones and misses some; the assay was immunoSEQ multiplex PCR. The sample has 27,000 or so clones. Trimming left V 5 bases short and J 2 bases short, with 13 bases between. The CDR3 runs 13 residues. Germline CDR1 is DFQATT and CDR2 is SNEGSKA (reference sequence). The TCR was taken from a woman aged 18 to 69 with a cervical HPV16 infection that either progressed to CIN3+ or cleared (not recorded which). Material: blood buffy coat. This rearrangement joins TRBV20-1 to TRBJ2-7; weak D call: TRBD1 (6 bases). CDR3 in amino acids: CSASQGTPYEQYF. CDR3 DNA (partial): TGCAGTGCTTCGCAGGGGACCCCCTACGAG.